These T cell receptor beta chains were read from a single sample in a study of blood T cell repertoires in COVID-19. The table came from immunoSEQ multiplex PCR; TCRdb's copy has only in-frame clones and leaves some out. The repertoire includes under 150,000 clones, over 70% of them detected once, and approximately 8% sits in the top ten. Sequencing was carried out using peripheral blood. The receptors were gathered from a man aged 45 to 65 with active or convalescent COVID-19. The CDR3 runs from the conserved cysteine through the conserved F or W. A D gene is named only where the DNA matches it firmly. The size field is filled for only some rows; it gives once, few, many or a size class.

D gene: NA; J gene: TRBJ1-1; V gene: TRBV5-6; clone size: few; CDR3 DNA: TGTGCCAGCAGCTTGGATACAGGTCCCAACACTGAAGCTTTCTTT; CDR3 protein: CASSLDTGPNTEAFF
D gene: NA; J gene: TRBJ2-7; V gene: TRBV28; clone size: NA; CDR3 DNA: TGTGCCAGCAGTTCGGGATACGATAGCTCCTACGAGCAGTACTTC; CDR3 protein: CASSSGYDSSYEQYF
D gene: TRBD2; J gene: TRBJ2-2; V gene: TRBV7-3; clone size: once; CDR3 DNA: TGTGCCAGGCGGGCCGGGGGGGCGGGCCGTACCGGGGAGCTGTTTTTT; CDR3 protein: CARRAGGAGRTGELFF
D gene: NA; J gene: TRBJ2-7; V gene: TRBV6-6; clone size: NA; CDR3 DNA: TGTGCCAGCAGTTACCTCGCGTGGGCCGGAGAGCAGTACTTC; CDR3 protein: CASSYLAWAGEQYF
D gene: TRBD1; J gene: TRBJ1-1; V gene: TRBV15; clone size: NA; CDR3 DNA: TGTGCCACCAGCACCGGGACAGGGGGAGGCACTGAAGCTTTCTTT; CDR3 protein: CATSTGTGGGTEAFF
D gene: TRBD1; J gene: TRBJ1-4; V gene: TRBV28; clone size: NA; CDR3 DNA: TGTGCCAGCAAGCGACCGGGACAGACCGATGAAAAACTGTTTTTT; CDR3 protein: CASKRPGQTDEKLFF
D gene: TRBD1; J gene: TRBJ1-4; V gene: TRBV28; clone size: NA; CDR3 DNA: TGTGCCAGCAGTTTTGCAGGGGGGACAACTAATGAAAAACTGTTTTTT; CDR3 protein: CASSFAGGTTNEKLFF
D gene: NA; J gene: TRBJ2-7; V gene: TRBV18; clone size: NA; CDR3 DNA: TGTGCCAGCTCCCCCGGGGGAACCTACGAGCAGTACTTC; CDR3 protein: CASSPGGTYEQYF
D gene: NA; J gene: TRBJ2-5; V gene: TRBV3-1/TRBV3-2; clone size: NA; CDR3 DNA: TGTGCCAGCAGAGCACTAGAGACCCAGTACTTC; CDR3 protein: CASRALETQYF
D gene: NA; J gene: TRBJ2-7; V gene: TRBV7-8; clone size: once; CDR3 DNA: TGTGCCAGCAGCCCCCTGCGGGAGCAGTACTTC; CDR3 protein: CASSPLREQYF
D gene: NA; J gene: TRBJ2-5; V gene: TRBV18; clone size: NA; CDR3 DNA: TGTGCCAGCTCACCGGCGAGGAAGGAGACCCAGTACTTC; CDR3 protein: CASSPARKETQYF
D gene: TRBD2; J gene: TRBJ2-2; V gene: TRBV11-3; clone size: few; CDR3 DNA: TGTGCCAGCAGCCCACTGGCGGGGGCCGGGGAGCTGTTTTTT; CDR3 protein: CASSPLAGAGELFF
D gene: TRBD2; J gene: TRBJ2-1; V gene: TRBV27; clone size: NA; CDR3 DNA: TGTGCCAGCAGTTTCCTAGCGGGAGCAAATGAGCAGTTCTTC; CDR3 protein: CASSFLAGANEQFF
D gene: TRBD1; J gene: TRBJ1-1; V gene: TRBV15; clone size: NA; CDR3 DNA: TGTGCCACCAGCGGGGGGGACAGGGAGGGCACTGAAGCTTTCTTT; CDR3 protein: CATSGGDREGTEAFF
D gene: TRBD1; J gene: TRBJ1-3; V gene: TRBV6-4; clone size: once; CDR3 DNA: TGTGCCAGCAGTGACCAATACAGGGGGATCACCTCTGGAAACACCATATATTTT; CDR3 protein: CASSDQYRGITSGNTIYF
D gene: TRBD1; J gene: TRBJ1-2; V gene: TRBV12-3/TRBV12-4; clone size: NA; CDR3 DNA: TGTGCCAGCGGGGGACAGAACTATGGCTACACCTTC; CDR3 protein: CASGGQNYGYTF
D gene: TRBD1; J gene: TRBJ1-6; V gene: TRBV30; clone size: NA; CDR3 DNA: TGTGCCTGGAGTGTGACAGGGGGCGACAATTCACCCCTCCACTTT; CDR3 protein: CAWSVTGGDNSPLHF
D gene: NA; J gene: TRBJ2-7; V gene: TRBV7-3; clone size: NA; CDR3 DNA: TGTGCCAGCAGCGCCGACACCTACGAGCAGTACTTC; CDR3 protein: CASSADTYEQYF
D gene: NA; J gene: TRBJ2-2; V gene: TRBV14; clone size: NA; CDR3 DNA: TGTGCCAGCAGCCAGATAGGGGGGAACACCGGGGAGCTGTTTTTT; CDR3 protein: CASSQIGGNTGELFF
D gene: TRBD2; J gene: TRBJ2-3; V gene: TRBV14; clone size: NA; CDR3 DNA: TGTGCCAGCAGCCAAGATAGGCTAGCGGGACCAGATACGCAGTATTTT; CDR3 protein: CASSQDRLAGPDTQYF
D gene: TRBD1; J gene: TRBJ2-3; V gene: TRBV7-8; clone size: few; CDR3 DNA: TGTGCCAGCAGCACCCGGACAGGGGCGAGCACAGATACGCAGTATTTT; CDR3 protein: CASSTRTGASTDTQYF
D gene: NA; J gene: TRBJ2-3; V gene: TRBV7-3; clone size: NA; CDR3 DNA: TGTGCCAGCAGCTTTGCAGGGGATACAGATACGCAGTATTTT; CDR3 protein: CASSFAGDTDTQYF
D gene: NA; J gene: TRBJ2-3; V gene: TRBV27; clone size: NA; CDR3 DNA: TGTGCCAGCAGTTTCGGGGGATTCACAGATACGCAGTATTTT; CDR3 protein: CASSFGGFTDTQYF
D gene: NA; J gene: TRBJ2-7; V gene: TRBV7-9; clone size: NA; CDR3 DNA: TGTGCCAGCAGCGGGGACTCCCGCTCCTACGAGCAGTACTTC; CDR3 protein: CASSGDSRSYEQYF